This TCR beta chain was captured by sequencing in a study of CD8+ T cells in alopecia areata. Study in general: Patients in the treated group were given tofacitinib by mouth, 5 to 10 mg twice a day.

This clone was observed a single time. Its matching antigen is unknown. The junction does not match germline at one end; this may be a read error. The study's findings and limits: Affected scalp, especially in alopecia totalis/universalis, had a higher clonality than normal scalp did.

This CDR3 comprises 13 residues. From germline, CDR1 is SGHTA and CDR2 FQGNSA. Noted treatment: oral pan-JAK inhibitor, 5-10 mg twice daily. Researchers took lesional scalp punch biopsies and peripheral blood from people who were alopecia areata patients. Reverse transcribed after extraction, RNA yielded cDNA as the sequencing template. Method: immunoSEQ multiplex PCR; TCRdb's copy keeps in-frame clones and lacks some. The repertoire holds about 280,000 clones, with 58% as singletons. V usage is TRBV7-2 and J usage is TRBJ2-7; 11 bases line up with TRBD2. This TCR was sampled from a human donor with alopecia areata. Sequences were derived from CD4+ T cells sorted from blood, sampled at week 24, from a patient treated with tofacitinib. Written as DNA, the CDR3 is TGTGCCAGCAGCCAAACTAGCGGGGGTTCGGATCACTTC. This codes for CASSQTSGGSDHF.